Listed below are T cell receptor beta chains from one sample, sequenced in a study of cytomegalovirus exposure and HLA in healthy donors. Profiling relied on immunoSEQ multiplex PCR, and the TCRdb table lists in-frame clones only, not all of them. This table holds roughly 99,000 clones, about four fifths found once. The sequencing sample was made of PBMCs. The receptor set was obtained from a man aged 25-45 years in good health and CMV-seropositive. CDR3s include the opening cysteine and the closing phenylalanine or tryptophan. Each record gives: V gene, D gene, clone size, J gene, CDR3 protein, CDR3 DNA. The D gene is left open where the match is weak. Not all rows give a size; the values are once, few, many and, for expanded clones, a class.

V gene: TRBV11-3
D gene: .
clone size: .
J gene: TRBJ1-4
CDR3 protein: CASSLQRGEKLFF
CDR3 DNA: TGTGCCAGCAGCCTCCAGCGAGGGGAAAAACTGTTTTTT

V gene: TRBV30
D gene: .
clone size: .
J gene: TRBJ2-6
CDR3 protein: CAWSVYTGVAVGANVLTF
CDR3 DNA: TGTGCCTGGAGTGTATATACAGGGGTAGCGGTCGGGGCCAACGTCCTGACTTTC

V gene: TRBV15
D gene: .
clone size: .
J gene: TRBJ1-2
CDR3 protein: CATSLRNYGYTF
CDR3 DNA: TGTGCCACCAGTTTACGGAACTATGGCTACACCTTC

V gene: TRBV6-5
D gene: .
clone size: .
J gene: TRBJ1-4
CDR3 protein: CASRQGLLNREKLFF
CDR3 DNA: TGTGCCAGCAGGCAGGGACTCCTAAACAGGGAAAAACTGTTTTTT

V gene: TRBV6-4
D gene: TRBD2
clone size: .
J gene: TRBJ2-1
CDR3 protein: CASSGGGHYNEQFF
CDR3 DNA: TGTGCCAGCAGTGGCGGGGGGCACTACAATGAGCAGTTCTTC

V gene: TRBV5-6
D gene: TRBD1
clone size: .
J gene: TRBJ1-1
CDR3 protein: CASSSGGYYTEAFF
CDR3 DNA: TGTGCCAGCAGCTCAGGGGGCTATTACACTGAAGCTTTCTTT

V gene: TRBV7-3
D gene: TRBD1
clone size: .
J gene: TRBJ1-2
CDR3 protein: CASSSQGERGYTF
CDR3 DNA: TGTGCCAGCAGCTCACAGGGGGAGCGTGGCTACACCTTC

V gene: TRBV5-1
D gene: TRBD2
clone size: few
J gene: TRBJ2-1
CDR3 protein: CASSILAGQYNEQFF
CDR3 DNA: TGCGCCAGCAGCATACTAGCGGGGCAGTACAATGAGCAGTTCTTC

V gene: TRBV5-1
D gene: .
clone size: .
J gene: TRBJ2-6
CDR3 protein: CASSLAGQSGANGLTF
CDR3 DNA: TGCGCCAGCAGCTTGGCAGGACAATCTGGGGCCAACGGCCTGACTTTC

V gene: TRBV6-5
D gene: TRBD2
clone size: .
J gene: TRBJ2-1
CDR3 protein: CASSYTLAGGPSEQFF
CDR3 DNA: TGTGCCAGCAGTTACACACTAGCGGGGGGGCCTAGTGAGCAGTTCTTC

V gene: TRBV9
D gene: TRBD2
clone size: .
J gene: TRBJ2-3
CDR3 protein: CASSLDPGLGTDTQYF
CDR3 DNA: TGTGCCAGCAGCCTGGACCCGGGACTAGGCACAGATACGCAGTATTTT

V gene: TRBV5-6
D gene: TRBD1
clone size: .
J gene: TRBJ1-5
CDR3 protein: CASSQGTGLSNQPQHF
CDR3 DNA: TGTGCCAGCAGCCAAGGGACAGGTCTAAGCAATCAGCCCCAGCATTTT

V gene: TRBV7-9
D gene: TRBD1
clone size: .
J gene: TRBJ1-4
CDR3 protein: CASSFGTGEVRLFF
CDR3 DNA: TGTGCCAGCAGTTTCGGGACAGGGGAAGTTAGACTGTTTTTT

V gene: TRBV5-6
D gene: .
clone size: many
J gene: TRBJ2-7
CDR3 protein: CASSSTGPRMDEQYF
CDR3 DNA: TGTGCCAGCAGCTCTACAGGGCCCCGAATGGACGAGCAGTACTTC

V gene: TRBV5-1
D gene: .
clone size: .
J gene: TRBJ2-3
CDR3 protein: CATKGENVDTQYF
CDR3 DNA: TGCGCCACCAAGGGGGAGAACGTGGATACGCAGTATTTT

V gene: TRBV27
D gene: TRBD1
clone size: once
J gene: TRBJ2-5
CDR3 protein: CASSPGQHQETQYF
CDR3 DNA: TGTGCCAGCAGTCCGGGACAGCATCAAGAGACCCAGTACTTC

V gene: TRBV10-2
D gene: .
clone size: once
J gene: TRBJ1-1
CDR3 protein: CASSENRNTEAFF
CDR3 DNA: TGCGCCAGCAGTGAGAATCGTAACACTGAAGCTTTCTTT

V gene: TRBV6-5
D gene: TRBD1
clone size: .
J gene: TRBJ2-2
CDR3 protein: CASSVQQDRTGELFF
CDR3 DNA: TGTGCCAGCAGCGTACAACAGGACAGGACCGGGGAGCTGTTTTTT

V gene: TRBV19
D gene: .
clone size: .
J gene: TRBJ1-3
CDR3 protein: CASSITTSGNTIYF
CDR3 DNA: TGTGCCAGTAGTATTACCACTTCTGGAAACACCATATATTTT

V gene: TRBV5-1
D gene: .
clone size: .
J gene: TRBJ1-2
CDR3 protein: CASSSHPPAGSNYGYTF
CDR3 DNA: TGCGCCAGCAGCTCACACCCTCCCGCGGGGTCTAACTATGGCTACACCTTC